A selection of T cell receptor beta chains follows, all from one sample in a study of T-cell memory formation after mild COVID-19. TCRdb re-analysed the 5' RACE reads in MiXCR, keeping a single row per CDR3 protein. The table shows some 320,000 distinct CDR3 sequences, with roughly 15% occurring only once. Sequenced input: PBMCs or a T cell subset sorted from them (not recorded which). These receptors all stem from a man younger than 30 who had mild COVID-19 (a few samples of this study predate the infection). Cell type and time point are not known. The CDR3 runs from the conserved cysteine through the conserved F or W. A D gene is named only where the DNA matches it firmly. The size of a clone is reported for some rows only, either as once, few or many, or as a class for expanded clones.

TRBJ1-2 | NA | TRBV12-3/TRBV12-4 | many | TGTGCCAGCAGTTTGCAAGGGGCCCTGGGCTACACCTTC | CASSLQGALGYTF
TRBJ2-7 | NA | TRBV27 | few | TGTGCCAGCAGTTTTTTGGGCTCCTACGAGCAGTACTTC | CASSFLGSYEQYF
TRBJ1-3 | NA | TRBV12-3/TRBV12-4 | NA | TGTGCCAGCAGTTTGATGGCGAGCTCTGGAAACACCATATATTTT | CASSLMASSGNTIYF
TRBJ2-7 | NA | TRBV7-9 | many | TGTGCCAGCAGCCCCGGTGTGCAGGGCCTTGATTTTTGGCAGTACTTC | CASSPGVQGLDFWQYF
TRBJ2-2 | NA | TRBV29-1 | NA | TGCAGCGTCCGATCCACCGGGGAGCTGTTTTTT | CSVRSTGELFF
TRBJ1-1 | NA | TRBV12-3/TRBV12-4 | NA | TGTGCCAGCAGTTTCTCAGGGTACACTGAAGCTTTCTTT | CASSFSGYTEAFF
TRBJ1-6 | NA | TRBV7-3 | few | TGTGCCAGCAGCTTAATCGGGGGTTCACCCCTCCACTTT | CASSLIGGSPLHF
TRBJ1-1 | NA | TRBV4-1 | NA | TGCGCCAGCAGCCAAGACGAGGATTCAGAAGCTTTCTTT | CASSQDEDSEAFF
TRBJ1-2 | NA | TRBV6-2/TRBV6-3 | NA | TGTGCCAGCAGTTTCCGGGGCGATTTTGGCTACACCTTC | CASSFRGDFGYTF
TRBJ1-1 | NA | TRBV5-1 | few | TGCGCCAGCAGCTTGGTGGAGCAGGCTGAAGCTTTCTTT | CASSLVEQAEAFF
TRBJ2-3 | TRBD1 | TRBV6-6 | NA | TGTGCCAGCGCCCCGACAGGGGCCGGAGATACGCAGTATTTT | CASAPTGAGDTQYF
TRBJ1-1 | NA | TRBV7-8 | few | TGTGCCAGCAGCCTAGGGGTCACGATCTTGATGAACACTGAAGCTTTCTTT | CASSLGVTILMNTEAFF
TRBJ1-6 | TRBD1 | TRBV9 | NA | TGTGCCAGCAGCAGCAACCGGGACAGGCCAAATTCACCCCTCCACTTT | CASSSNRDRPNSPLHF
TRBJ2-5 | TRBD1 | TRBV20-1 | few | TGCAGTGCTGAGTCCAGGGGGATGGAGACCCAGTACTTC | CSAESRGMETQYF
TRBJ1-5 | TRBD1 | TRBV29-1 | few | TGCAGCGTTGGTCAGGGACAGCAGCCCCAGCATTTT | CSVGQGQQPQHF
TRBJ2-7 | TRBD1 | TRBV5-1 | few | TGCGCCAGCAGCTTAACAGGGGGCTTCTACGAGCAGTACTTC | CASSLTGGFYEQYF
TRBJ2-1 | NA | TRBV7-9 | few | TGTGCCTGCTGGGGACGGGAGTCTAACAATGAGCAGTTCTTC | CACWGRESNNEQFF
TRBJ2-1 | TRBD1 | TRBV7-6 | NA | TGTGCCAGCAGCATGGGACAGAGTCAGAACAATGAGCAGTTCTTC | CASSMGQSQNNEQFF
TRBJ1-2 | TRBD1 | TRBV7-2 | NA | TGTGCCAGCAGCTCACAGGGGAGAGGCTACACCTTC | CASSSQGRGYTF
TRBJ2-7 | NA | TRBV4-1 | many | TGCGCCAGCAGCCAATACTACAGCAGGGGAAACTACGAGCAGTACTTC | CASSQYYSRGNYEQYF
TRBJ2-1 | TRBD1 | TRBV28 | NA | TGTGCCAGCACAAACCCCCCGGGACAGGGGTCCTACAATGAGCAGTTCTTC | CASTNPPGQGSYNEQFF
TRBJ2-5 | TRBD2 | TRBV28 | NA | TGTGCCAGCAGCCCTTCCCCAGGCGGGGGGTTCGAGACCCAGTACTTC | CASSPSPGGGFETQYF